This passage covers 23 T cell receptor beta chains from one sample sequenced in a study of T cell responses to AZD1222 COVID-19 vaccine. The protocol was immunoSEQ multiplex PCR, while the TCRdb copy is restricted to in-frame clones and leaves out a portion. The sample holds over 100,000 clones, 90% seen once. The sequencing used peripheral blood, collected on day 0 of AZD1222 vaccination. These receptors originate from an adult in good health.

This sequence joins TRBV4-3 and TRBJ1-6; D perhaps matches TRBD1 (5 bases). The CDR3 totals 14 residues. The V gene's germline CDR1 is LGHNA and CDR2 YSLEER. V was clipped by 5 bases and J by 8 bases, with 13 bases between them. CDR3 sequence: CASSARQGDSPLHF. The CDR3 region has the DNA TGCGCCAGCAGCGCTCGGCAGGGCGATTCACCCCTCCACTTT.

CDR3 loop: CASSLGRFNEKLFF. The CDR3 DNA follows: TGCGCCAGCAGCTTAGGACGGTTTAATGAAAAACTGTTTTTT. The chain employs TRBV5-1 and TRBJ1-4, with no clear D. The CDR3 covers 14 residues. V dropped 2 bases and J dropped 4 bases, with 9 bases sitting between them. In germline, CDR1 is SGHRS, CDR2 YFSETQ.

The rearrangement uses TRBV5-1 and TRBJ2-2; D is uncertain. The CDR3 extends over 16 amino acids. Germline CDR1 and CDR2: SGHRS and YFSETQ. With 0 bases removed from V and 4 bases from J, the gap between germline ends came to 13 bases. The CDR3 sequence: CASSLVENIGTGELFF. The CDR3 DNA reads TGCGCCAGCAGCTTGGTCGAAAATATAGGCACCGGGGAGCTGTTTTTT.

This chain uses TRBV11-3 with TRBJ2-2; D is unclear. Germline assignment: CDR1 SGHNT and CDR2 YENEEA. The CDR3 extends over 12 amino acids. The germline V and J ends were trimmed by 6 bases and 3 bases, with 5 bases remaining between them. This CDR3 reads CASSRDTGELFF. CDR3 in DNA: TGTGCCAGCAGTCGAGACACCGGGGAGCTGTTTTTT.

This rearrangement joins TRBV11-2 to TRBJ1-2; no definite D call. Germline V gives CDR1 SGHAT, CDR2 FQNNGV. V shed 0 bases and J shed 5 bases, with 10 bases lying between them. The CDR3 consists of 14 residues. CDR3 in DNA: TGTGCCAGCAGCTTAGATCAGGCGGATTATGGCTACACCTTC. As protein: CASSLDQADYGYTF.

This chain joins TRBV27 and TRBJ2-5, with D perhaps TRBD2 (6 bases). The CDR3 covers 13 residues. The germline V gene encodes CDR1 MNHEY and CDR2 SMNVEV (reference sequence). Trimming removed 6 bases at V and 7 bases at J, with 15 bases between. The CDR3 bases are TGTGCCAGCAGGACTAGAAACCGCGGGACCCAGTACTTC. Translation gives CASRTRNRGTQYF.

The J gene is TRBJ2-3, the V gene TRBV5-1, with 9 bases lining up with TRBD1. The ends lost 0 bases at V and 3 bases at J; junction bases unmatched: 5. This CDR3 contains 16 residues. From germline, CDR1 is SGHRS and CDR2 YFSETQ. The CDR3 DNA is TGCGCCAGCAGCTTGGACGGACAGGGGAGGACAGATACGCAGTATTTT. It is translated as CASSLDGQGRTDTQYF.

For this clone: Other DNA sequences in this sample translate to the same CDR3. The V and J genes are TRBV6-5 and TRBJ1-4; weak D call: TRBD1 (6 bases). Trimming cost V 0 bases and J 7 bases, with 6 bases left between them. From germline, CDR1 is MNHEY and CDR2 SVGAGI. The CDR3 covers 13 residues. The CDR3 loop reads CASSYSTGEKLFF. DNA of the CDR3: TGTGCCAGCAGTTACTCGACAGGTGAAAAACTGTTTTTT.

This clone has just a few counts. This rearrangement joins TRBV7-9 to TRBJ1-2; D remains unclear. Germline values: CDR1 SEHNR, CDR2 FQNEAQ (reference sequence). Trimming cost V 2 bases and J 6 bases, with 10 bases left between them. There are 13 residues in the CDR3. CDR3: CASSLSGRDGYTF. In DNA, the CDR3 is TGTGCCAGCAGCTTATCTGGCAGAGATGGCTACACCTTC.

The chain employs TRBV28 and TRBJ1-2; possibly TRBD1 for D (5 bases). Germline V CDR1 and CDR2: MDHEN, SYDVKM. Trimming left V 3 bases short and J 4 bases short, with 15 bases between. CDR3 size: 15 residues. The CDR3 sequence is CASSLRRGMLYGYTF. Written as DNA, the CDR3 is TGTGCCAGCAGTTTGAGAAGGGGAATGCTCTATGGCTACACCTTC.

The J gene is TRBJ2-3, the V gene TRBV5-1; 10 positions agree with TRBD2. This CDR3 is 15 amino acids long. V lost 0 bases, J lost 7 bases, and 5 bases stayed unmatched. Germline V lookup: CDR1 SGHRS, CDR2 YFSETQ. The CDR3 DNA is TGCGCCAGCAGCTTGGTCGCTAGCGGGGGAAATACGCAGTATTTT. It yields the protein CASSLVASGGNTQYF.

There are a few counts of this clone. The CDR3 region is CASSKPGLYGYTF. CDR3 DNA sequence: TGTGCCAGCAGTAAACCGGGACTCTATGGCTACACCTTC. The chain combines TRBV28 with TRBJ1-2; D is possibly TRBD1 (5 bases). Trimming removed 5 bases at V and 4 bases at J, with 11 bases between. The CDR3 is made up of 13 amino acids. Germline V lookup: CDR1 MDHEN, CDR2 SYDVKM.

The J gene is TRBJ1-6, the V gene TRBV10-2; D not resolved. Germline lookup yields CDR1 WSHSY and CDR2 SAAADI. This CDR3 contains 16 residues. V lost 0 bases and J lost 0, with 6 bases in between. In nucleotides, the CDR3 is TGCGCCAGCAGTGAGTCGACTCACTCCTATAATTCACCCCTCCACTTT. It codes for CASSESTHSYNSPLHF.

The V gene is TRBV30, the J gene TRBJ2-7; TRBD1 matches at 9 bases. Trimming cost V 5 bases and J 7 bases; bases outside gene matches: 3. This CDR3 region has 11 residues. Germline V gene lookup returns CDR1 GTSNPN and CDR2 SVGIG (reference sequence). Here the CDR3 reads CAWETGGEQYF. The CDR3 bases are TGTGCCTGGGAGACAGGGGGTGAGCAGTACTTC.

The V gene is TRBV10-3, the J gene TRBJ2-3, with 9 bases lining up with TRBD1. This CDR3 comprises 13 residues. V lost 7 bases to trimming and J lost 5 bases; unmatched junction nucleotides: 4. CDR1 and CDR2 (germline): ENHRY, SYGVKD. CDR3 sequence (DNA): TGTGCCATCACCACAGGGGGCAGAGATACGCAGTATTTT. It is translated as CAITTGGRDTQYF.

This clone showed up just once. J is TRBJ2-1 and V is TRBV12-3 or TRBV12-4; D may be TRBD1 (6 bases). Trimming pared 7 bases from V and 5 bases from J, leaving 12 bases between. This CDR3 is built from 13 residues. CDR3 sequence reads: CASNRAHDNEQFF. CDR3 DNA sequence: TGTGCCAGCAACAGGGCGCATGACAATGAGCAGTTCTTC.

This chain links TRBV11-3 with TRBJ2-2; 9 bases match TRBD2. This CDR3 is 17 amino acids long. Germline values: CDR1 SGHNT, CDR2 YENEEA. J was trimmed by 6 bases and V by 2 bases; bases with no gene match: 10. The CDR3 spells CASSLIAGGVTPGELFF. The CDR3 nucleotides read TGTGCCAGCAGCTTAATCGCGGGGGGGGTAACACCCGGGGAGCTGTTTTTT.

The rearrangement uses TRBV6-2 or TRBV6-3 and TRBJ2-1; D is undetermined. V dropped 1 base and J dropped 2 bases, with 6 bases sitting between them. CDR1 and CDR2 (germline): MNHEY, SVGEGT. The CDR3 extends over 14 amino acids. CDR3 nucleotides: TGTGCCAGCAGTTACTGGCCTGCCTACAATGAGCAGTTCTTC. Translating gives CASSYWPAYNEQFF.

This chain connects TRBV2 to TRBJ2-7; D perhaps matches TRBD1 (8 bases). The ends were cut back, 4 bases at V and 1 base at J, with 14 bases in the middle. This CDR3 comprises 15 residues. The germline V gene encodes CDR1 SNHLY and CDR2 FYNNEI. The CDR3 region is CASSAQGGLSYEQYF. The CDR3 DNA reads as TGTGCCAGCAGTGCACAGGGGGGGTTGTCCTACGAGCAGTACTTC.

V gene TRBV6-5 combines with J gene TRBJ1-2; 7 bases line up with TRBD1. The V and J ends lost 4 bases and 8 bases, in that order; junction bases with no gene match: 10. This CDR3 region has 14 residues. Germline-derived CDR1 and CDR2 are MNHEY and SVGAGI. Here the CDR3 reads CASSLGGDHWGYTF. The CDR3 DNA is TGTGCCAGCAGTTTAGGGGGCGATCATTGGGGCTACACCTTC.

The V call is TRBV7-3, the J call TRBJ2-3, with D possibly matching TRBD2 (6 bases). This CDR3 has 17 residues. With 0 bases removed from V and 6 bases from J, the gap between germline ends came to 19 bases. From germline, CDR1 is SGHTA and CDR2 FQGTGA. In DNA, the CDR3 is TGTGCCAGCAGCTTAACGCCCCTTGTGGGGGGTCTGGATACGCAGTATTTT. Translation: CASSLTPLVGGLDTQYF.

The chain has TRBV7-9 and TRBJ1-2; 8 bases line up with TRBD1. The CDR3 spans 16 residues. Germline-derived CDR1 and CDR2 are SEHNR and FQNEAQ (reference sequence). V lost 6 bases to trimming and J lost 0 bases; unmatched junction nucleotides: 9. CDR3: CASSSGQASPNYGYTF. The CDR3, as DNA: TGTGCCAGCAGTTCGGGACAGGCCTCCCCTAACTATGGCTACACCTTC. Combining the CDR3 with reference TRBV7-9 and TRBJ1-2 gives the whole variable domain DTGVSQNPRHKITKRGQNVTFRCDPISEHNRLYWYRQTLGQGPEFLTYFQNEAQLEKSRLLSDRFSAERPKGSFSTLEIQRTEQGDSAMYLCASSSGQASPNYGYTFGSGTRLTVV.

V gene TRBV5-1 combines with J gene TRBJ2-2, with TRBD2 matching over 7 bases. Germline assignment: CDR1 SGHRS and CDR2 YFSETQ. CDR3 length equals 16 residues. J lost 0 bases, V lost 0 bases, and 2 bases had no gene match. DNA for the CDR3: TGCGCCAGCAGCTTGGAGAGCGGGACGAACACCGGGGAGCTGTTTTTT. Encoded protein: CASSLESGTNTGELFF.